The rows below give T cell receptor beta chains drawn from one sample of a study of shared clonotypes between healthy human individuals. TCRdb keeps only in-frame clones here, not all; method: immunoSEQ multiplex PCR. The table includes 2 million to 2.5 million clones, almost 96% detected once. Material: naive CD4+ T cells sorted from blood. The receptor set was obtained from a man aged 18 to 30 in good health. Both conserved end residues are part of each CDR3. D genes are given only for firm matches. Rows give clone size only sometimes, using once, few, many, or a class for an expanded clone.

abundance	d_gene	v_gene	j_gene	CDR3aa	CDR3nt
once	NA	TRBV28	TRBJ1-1	CASSLPDSFPNTEAFF	TGTGCCAGCAGCCTGCCTGACTCCTTTCCGAACACTGAAGCTTTCTTT
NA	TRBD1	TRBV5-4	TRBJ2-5	CASSLGGHQETQYF	TGTGCCAGCAGCTTAGGGGGCCACCAAGAGACCCAGTACTTC
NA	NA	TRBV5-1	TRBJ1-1	CASTPTGNTEAFF	TGCGCCAGCACACCCACAGGGAACACTGAAGCTTTCTTT
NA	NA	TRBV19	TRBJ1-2	CASSIVSGGREDYGYTF	TGTGCCAGTAGTATAGTGAGTGGAGGCAGGGAGGACTATGGCTACACCTTC
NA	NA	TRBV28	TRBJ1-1	CASSLLLEGDTEAFF	TGTGCCAGCAGTTTGTTGTTGGAGGGGGATACTGAAGCTTTCTTT
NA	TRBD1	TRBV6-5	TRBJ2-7	CASSHRRDRGHEQYF	TGTGCCAGCAGCCACCGCCGGGACAGGGGTCACGAGCAGTACTTC
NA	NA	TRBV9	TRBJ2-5	CASSVGDSVETQYF	TGTGCCAGCAGCGTAGGGGACTCCGTAGAGACCCAGTACTTC
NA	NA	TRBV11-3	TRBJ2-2	CASSQQGAKTGELFF	TGTGCCAGCAGCCAACAGGGAGCGAAAACCGGGGAGCTGTTTTTT
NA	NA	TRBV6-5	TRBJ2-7	CASSPSSHEQYF	TGTGCCAGCAGCCCCTCCTCACACGAGCAGTACTTC
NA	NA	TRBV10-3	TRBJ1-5	CAISDLGGVLNQPQHF	TGTGCCATCAGTGACCTCGGGGGCGTGCTTAATCAGCCCCAGCATTTT
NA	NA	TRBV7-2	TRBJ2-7	CASSLDMSAYEQYF	TGTGCCAGCAGCTTAGATATGTCCGCCTACGAGCAGTACTTC
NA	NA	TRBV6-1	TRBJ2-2	CASSELNTGELFF	TGTGCCAGCAGTGAACTGAACACCGGGGAGCTGTTTTTT
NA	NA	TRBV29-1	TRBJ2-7	CSVQPTANEQYF	TGCAGCGTACAACCAACAGCAAACGAGCAGTACTTC
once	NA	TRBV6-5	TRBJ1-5	CASRALLGTNQPQHF	TGTGCCAGCAGAGCCCTCTTGGGGACCAATCAGCCCCAGCATTTT
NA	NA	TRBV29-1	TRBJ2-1	CSVSDRRNNEQFF	TGCAGCGTTTCGGACCGGAGGAACAATGAGCAGTTCTTC
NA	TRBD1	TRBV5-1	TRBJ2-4	CASSFGTGVVIQYF	TGCGCCAGCAGCTTCGGGACAGGGGTAGTCATTCAGTACTTC
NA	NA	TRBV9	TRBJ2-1	CASSVDTADGRGKNEQFF	TGTGCCAGCAGCGTCGACACCGCGGACGGAAGGGGTAAAAATGAGCAGTTCTTC
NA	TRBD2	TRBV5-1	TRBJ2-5	CASSRGLDQETQYF	TGCGCCAGCAGCAGGGGACTAGACCAAGAGACCCAGTACTTC
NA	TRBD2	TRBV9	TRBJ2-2	CASSVAGTTPGELFF	TGTGCCAGCAGCGTAGCAGGGACTACCCCCGGGGAGCTGTTTTTT
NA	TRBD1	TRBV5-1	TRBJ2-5	CASSVGQGAHHQYF	TGCGCCAGCAGCGTCGGACAGGGGGCGCATCACCAGTACTTC
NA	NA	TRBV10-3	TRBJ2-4	CAIRDPGVGDIQYF	TGTGCCATCAGAGACCCGGGGGTGGGAGACATTCAGTACTTC
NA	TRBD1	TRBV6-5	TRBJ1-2	CASSYSDRGYGYTF	TGTGCCAGCAGTTACTCCGACAGGGGCTATGGCTACACCTTC
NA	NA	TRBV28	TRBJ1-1	CASSFLGDTEAFF	TGTGCCAGCAGTTTTCTGGGGGACACTGAAGCTTTCTTT
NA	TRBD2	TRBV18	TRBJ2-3	CASSLSGIEGDTQYF	TGTGCCAGCTCACTTAGCGGGATAGAGGGAGATACGCAGTATTTT
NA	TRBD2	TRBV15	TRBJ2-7	CATRDSSGVDEQYF	TGTGCCACCAGGGATTCTAGCGGGGTCGACGAGCAGTACTTC
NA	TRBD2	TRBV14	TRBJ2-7	CASSFGTSGSYEQYF	TGTGCCAGCAGCTTCGGGACTAGCGGGAGCTACGAGCAGTACTTC
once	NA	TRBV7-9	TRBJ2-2	CASTIEGTGELFF	TGTGCCAGCACCATCGAGGGCACCGGGGAGCTGTTTTTT
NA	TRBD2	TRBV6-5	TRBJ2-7	CASSYGRGVYEQYF	TGTGCCAGCAGTTACGGGCGGGGGGTCTACGAGCAGTACTTC
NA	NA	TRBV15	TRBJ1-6	CATSREKGSRDSPLHF	TGTGCCACCAGCAGAGAAAAGGGATCACGGGATTCACCCCTCCACTTT
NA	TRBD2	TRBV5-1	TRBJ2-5	CASRFSGQETQYF	TGCGCCAGCAGGTTTAGCGGGCAAGAGACCCAGTACTTC
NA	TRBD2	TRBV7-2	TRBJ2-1	CASSLEASGPWNEQFF	TGTGCCAGCAGCTTAGAGGCTAGCGGCCCTTGGAATGAGCAGTTCTTC
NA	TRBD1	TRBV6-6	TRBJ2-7	CASSYSGTGANEQYF	TGTGCCAGCAGTTACTCCGGGACAGGGGCTAACGAGCAGTACTTC